These 24 T cell receptor beta chains came from one sample sequenced in a study of blood T cell repertoires in COVID-19 (dated by TCRdb to 2018 to 2020). The library came from the immunoSEQ multiplex PCR assay. The table comes from immuneACCESS by way of TCRdb, which keeps in-frame sequences with V and J called. Part of the clones is missing from these tables; in studies checked, under half for an unresolved V gene and the rest for unknown reasons. This sample lists more than 300,000 clones; roughly four fifths were detected once. Approximately 4.7% of the sample lies in the top ten. The sequenced sample was PBMCs or T cells enriched from blood (not recorded which). Receptors originate from a woman in her 50s who had recovered from COVID-19.

The chain links TRBV20-1 to TRBJ1-2; D possibly corresponds to TRBD1 (5 bases). Deletions cut 3 bases from V and 5 bases from J, with 10 bases between. Germline CDR1 is DFQATT and CDR2 is SNEGSKA (reference sequence). CDR3 length: 12 amino acids. DNA for the CDR3: TGCAGTGCTAGTGGCAGGGCATATGGCTACACCTTC. The encoded protein is CSASGRAYGYTF.

This clone showed up just a few times. The rearrangement links TRBV9 to TRBJ1-2, with D tentatively TRBD1 (6 bases). CDR3 length equals 15 residues. Trimming removed 7 bases from V and 9 bases from J, with 25 bases in between. Germline V gene sequence: CDR1 SGDLS, CDR2 YYNGEE. The CDR3 reads CASSGGEGLNLRYTF. The CDR3 DNA reads as TGTGCCAGCTCGGGGGGCGAGGGCCTCAATCTGCGCTACACCTTC.

The CDR3 region is CAWRPGGGNQPQHF. CDR3 nucleotide sequence: TGTGCCTGGAGACCGGGGGGCGGCAATCAGCCCCAGCATTTT. The chain uses TRBV30 and TRBJ1-5; D perhaps matches TRBD1 (6 bases). The CDR3 consists of 14 residues. The V and J ends lost 3 bases and 2 bases respectively, with 11 bases between them. The germline V gene has CDR1 GTSNPN and CDR2 SVGIG (reference sequence).

V is TRBV7-9 and J is TRBJ2-5; 7 nucleotides line up with TRBD1. Germline values: CDR1 SEHNR, CDR2 FQNEAQ (reference sequence). The V and J ends lost 5 bases and 1 base, in that order; junction bases with no gene match: 4. The CDR3 is 14 amino acids. The CDR3 DNA reads TGTGCCAGCAGCCCCGGGACAGTCCAAGAGACCCAGTACTTC. Its protein is CASSPGTVQETQYF.

This chain uses TRBV6-2 or TRBV6-3 with TRBJ2-3; TRBD2 agrees at 8 bases. CDR3 length: 12 amino acids. The J segment lost 12 bases and the V segment lost 6 bases, leaving 8 bases of the junction unmatched. CDR1 is MNHEY, CDR2 SVGEGT, per germline. CDR3 loop: CASSRGGPAQYF. DNA for the CDR3: TGTGCCAGCAGCCGCGGGGGGCCGGCTCAGTATTTT.

The chain links TRBV7-9 to TRBJ1-3; D unclear. The germline V and J ends were trimmed by 6 bases and 3 bases, with 3 bases remaining between them. Germline CDR1 SEHNR, CDR2 FQNEAQ (reference sequence). The CDR3 has 11 residues. The CDR3 region has the DNA TGTGCCAGCAGTCTTGGAAACACCATATATTTT. Encoded protein: CASSLGNTIYF.

This clone was detected only a few times. This rearrangement joins TRBV7-6 to TRBJ2-5, with a weak D call TRBD1 (5 bases). Trimming cost V 5 bases and J 3 bases, with 16 bases left between them. Germline values: CDR1 SGHVS, CDR2 FNYEAQ. The CDR3 length is 15 residues. CDR3 DNA sequence: TGTGCCAGCAGCCCACCAGGACATCTCAAAGAGACCCAGTACTTC. Protein sequence: CASSPPGHLKETQYF.

The chain combines TRBV19 with TRBJ2-5, with unresolved D. CDR1 is LNHDA, CDR2 SQIVND, per germline (reference sequence). This CDR3 contains 12 residues. V was clipped by 6 bases and J by 4 bases, with 9 bases between them. The CDR3 protein is CASRNQAETQYF. In DNA form, the CDR3 reads TGTGCCAGTAGGAACCAAGCAGAGACCCAGTACTTC.

CDR3 in DNA: TGTGCCAGCAGCGGACCGGGACTAGCGGGAGGGCGGGACACCGGGGAGCTGTTTTTT. Its protein is CASSGPGLAGGRDTGELFF. The rearrangement uses TRBV9 and TRBJ2-2; TRBD2 matches at 16 bases. The CDR3 is 19 residues long. Losses at the gene ends were 3 bases for V and 3 bases for J; bases not matched to a gene: 8. Germline values: CDR1 SGDLS, CDR2 YYNGEE.

J is TRBJ1-5 and V is TRBV20-1; tentative D call: TRBD1 (5 bases). The CDR3 covers 14 residues. The ends were cut back, 3 bases at V and 3 bases at J, with 12 bases in the middle. The germline V gene encodes CDR1 DFQATT and CDR2 SNEGSKA (reference sequence). The CDR3 region is CSASSQVPNQPQHF. CDR3 nucleotides: TGCAGTGCTAGTTCACAGGTTCCCAATCAGCCCCAGCATTTT.

The genes are TRBV3-1 (or the pseudogene TRBV3-2) and TRBJ2-2; 7 nucleotides line up with TRBD1. Germline trimming cut 3 bases from V and 4 bases from J; bases unmatched to any gene: 2. This CDR3 region has 14 residues. CDR1 is LGHDT, CDR2 YNNKEL, per germline (reference sequence). CDR3 sequence reads: CASSQTGPTGELFF. CDR3 in DNA: TGTGCCAGCAGCCAGACAGGGCCCACCGGGGAGCTGTTTTTT.

The chain joins TRBV7-8 to TRBJ1-6; D gene ambiguous. CDR3 size: 14 residues. Germline values: CDR1 SGHVS, CDR2 FQNEAQ. Trimming stripped 3 bases from V and 11 bases from J, with 14 bases between. The CDR3 bases are TGTGCCAGCAGCTTGGAGGGTGGGATAGCACCCCTCCACTTT. Its protein product is CASSLEGGIAPLHF.

This clone was found once. The chain is built from TRBV14 and TRBJ2-5; a possible D gene is TRBD2 (6 bases). Between the trimmed V and J ends, which lost 0 bases and 1 base, there was a span of 12 bases. The CDR3 is made up of 16 amino acids. Germline CDR1 is SGHDN and CDR2 is FVKESK. CDR3 sequence reads: CASSQDRGSGQETQYF. DNA for the CDR3: TGTGCCAGCAGCCAAGATCGGGGTAGCGGCCAAGAGACCCAGTACTTC.

The genes are TRBV29-1 and TRBJ1-1; TRBD1 agrees at 7 bases. This CDR3 comprises 13 residues. Germline loops: CDR1 SQVTM, CDR2 ANQGSEA. The ends lost 3 bases at V and 1 base at J; junction bases unmatched: 2. In DNA form, the CDR3 reads TGCAGCGTTGACAACAGGGGGAACACTGAAGCTTTCTTT. It encodes CSVDNRGNTEAFF. The full variable domain, rest sourced from reference TRBV29-1 and TRBJ1-1, is SAVISQKPSRDICQRGTSLTIQCQVDSQVTMMFWYRQQPGQSLTLIATANQGSEATYESGFVIDKFPISRPNLTFSTLTVSNMSPEDSSIYLCSVDNRGNTEAFFGQGTRLTVV.

J is TRBJ1-2 and V is TRBV20-1, with D uncertain. This CDR3 has 11 amino acids. The V end was cut by 0 bases, the J end by 8 bases, with 7 bases between. CDR1 is DFQATT and CDR2 is SNEGSKA in the germline V gene (reference sequence). The chain's CDR3 is CSARDHPGYTF. The CDR3 nucleotides are TGCAGTGCTAGAGATCATCCCGGCTACACCTTC.

The CDR3 bases are TGTGCCAGCAGCTTGGAGACAACAAATAATTCACCCCTCCACTTT. Protein: CASSLETTNNSPLHF. This chain links TRBV5-6 with TRBJ1-6; D is unresolved. Germline-derived CDR1 and CDR2 are SGHDT and YYEEEE. The CDR3 is 15 amino acids. Trimming left V 0 bases short and J 5 bases short, with 9 bases between. Filled out from reference TRBV5-6 and TRBJ1-6, the complete variable domain reads DAGVTQSPTHLIKTRGQQVTLRCSPKSGHDTVSWYQQALGQGPQFIFQYYEEEERQRGNFPDRFSGHQFPNYSSELNVNALLLGDSALYLCASSLETTNNSPLHFGNGTRLTVT.

V is TRBV29-1 and J is TRBJ2-3; TRBD2 matches at 7 bases. The CDR3 is made up of 16 amino acids. Germline V gene sequence: CDR1 SQVTM, CDR2 ANQGSEA. V lost 6 bases and J lost 0; bases outside the gene matches: 12. The CDR3 DNA reads TGCAGCGTCACTGGGAGCTCTAGCGGTAGCACAGATACGCAGTATTTT. Translating it yields CSVTGSSSGSTDTQYF.

The chain has TRBV19 and TRBJ2-3; 7 bases line up with TRBD2. The trim removed 11 bases at V and 2 bases at J, leaving 4 bases unmatched. CDR1 is LNHDA and CDR2 is SQIVND in the germline V gene (reference sequence). CDR3 length equals 12 residues. The CDR3 DNA follows: TGTGCCGTAGCGGGCCACACAGATACGCAGTATTTT. The encoded protein is CAVAGHTDTQYF. The whole variable domain, remainder taken from reference TRBV19 and TRBJ2-3, is DGGITQSPKYLFRKEGQNVTLSCEQNLNHDAMYWYRQDPGQGLRLIYYSQIVNDFQKGDIAEGYSVSREKKESFPLTVTSAQKNPTAFYLCAVAGHTDTQYFGPGTRLTVL.

The chain has TRBV18 and TRBJ1-5, with D possibly TRBD1 on 6 matching bases. The CDR3 is made up of 15 amino acids. Per the germline V gene, CDR1 is KGHSH and CDR2 is LQKENI. Trimming removed 0 bases from V and 6 bases from J, with 12 bases in between. CDR3 in amino acids: CASSPPGGGPQPQHF. CDR3 sequence (DNA): TGTGCCAGCTCACCACCGGGAGGGGGGCCTCAGCCCCAGCATTTT.

This chain connects TRBV12-3 or TRBV12-4 to TRBJ1-2; no reliable D call. The CDR3 is made up of 12 amino acids. Trimming stripped 3 bases from V and 5 bases from J, with 7 bases between. The CDR3 loop reads CASSFQEYGYTF. Here the CDR3 DNA reads TGTGCCAGCAGTTTCCAAGAGTATGGCTACACCTTC.

The rearrangement uses TRBV28 and TRBJ1-5; 11 positions match TRBD1. This CDR3 spans 15 amino acids. Germline CDR1 reads MDHEN; CDR2 reads SYDVKM. V was pared by 5 bases and J by 4 bases, with 4 bases of the junction left unmatched. The CDR3 sequence: CASSRTGGSNQPQHF. Written as DNA, the CDR3 is TGTGCCAGCAGTCGGACAGGGGGCTCGAATCAGCCCCAGCATTTT.

The V gene is TRBV5-6, the J gene TRBJ1-1; TRBD1 is a possible D gene (5 bases). CDR3 length equals 15 residues. V lost 4 bases and J 3 bases, leaving 16 bases between the germline ends. Germline V lookup: CDR1 SGHDT, CDR2 YYEEEE. The CDR3 is CASSPGNGHHTEAFF. The CDR3 coding sequence is TGTGCCAGCAGCCCGGGTAATGGACACCACACTGAAGCTTTCTTT. The whole variable domain, remainder taken from reference TRBV5-6 and TRBJ1-1, is DAGVTQSPTHLIKTRGQQVTLRCSPKSGHDTVSWYQQALGQGPQFIFQYYEEEERQRGNFPDRFSGHQFPNYSSELNVNALLLGDSALYLCASSPGNGHHTEAFFGQGTRLTVV.

J is TRBJ1-2 and V is TRBV20-1, with 7 bases fitting TRBD1. In germline, CDR1 is DFQATT, CDR2 SNEGSKA (reference sequence). This CDR3 spans 15 amino acids. With 3 bases clipped from V and 5 bases from J, the junction kept 12 bases outside the gene matches. The CDR3 spells CSASGRQGMGYGYTF. CDR3 sequence (DNA): TGCAGTGCTAGTGGTAGACAGGGAATGGGGTATGGCTACACCTTC.

This chain uses TRBV5-4 with TRBJ1-2, with D hard to call. This CDR3 comprises 13 residues. V was cut by 4 bases and J by 10 bases, with 17 bases left in between. Germline CDR1 is SGHNT and CDR2 is YYREEE (reference sequence). CDR3 protein: CASSPGRALDYTF. CDR3 DNA sequence: TGTGCCAGCAGCCCCGGGAGGGCCTTGGACTACACCTTC.